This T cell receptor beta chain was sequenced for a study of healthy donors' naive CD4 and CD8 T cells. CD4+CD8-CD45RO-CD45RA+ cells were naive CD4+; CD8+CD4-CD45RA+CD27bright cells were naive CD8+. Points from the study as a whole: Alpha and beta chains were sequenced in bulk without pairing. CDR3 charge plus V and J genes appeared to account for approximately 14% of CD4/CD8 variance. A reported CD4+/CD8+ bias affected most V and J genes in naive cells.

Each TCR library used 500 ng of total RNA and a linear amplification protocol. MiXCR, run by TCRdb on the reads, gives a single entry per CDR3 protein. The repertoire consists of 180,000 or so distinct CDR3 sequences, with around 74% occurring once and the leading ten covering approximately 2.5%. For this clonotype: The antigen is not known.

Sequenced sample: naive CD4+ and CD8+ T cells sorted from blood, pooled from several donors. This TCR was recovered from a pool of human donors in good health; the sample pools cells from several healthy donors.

The CDR3 loop reads CASSPELTSNTDTQYF. The DNA for the CDR3 is TGTGCCAGCAGCCCAGAGTTGACGTCTAACACAGATACGCAGTATTTT. This chain joins TRBV7-8 and TRBJ2-3; D call uncertain. The V end lost 5 bases, the J end lost 2 bases, and 17 bases lay between the germline ends. Germline V gene data show CDR1 as SGHVS and CDR2 as FQNEAQ. CDR3 length: 16 amino acids.